A single sample is the source of the 30 T cell receptor beta chains below, sequenced in a study of blood T cell repertoires in COVID-19. Assay used: immunoSEQ multiplex PCR; TCRdb lists only in-frame clones, some missing. The sample includes about 220,000 clones, 83% of them seen just once. The source material was PBMCs or T cells enriched from blood (not recorded which). The receptors were gathered from a woman in her thirties or forties who had been exposed to COVID-19.

This clone was observed a single time. The gene calls are TRBV6-2 or TRBV6-3 and TRBJ1-5; D uncertain. Trimming removed 2 bases at V and 4 bases at J, with 12 bases between. This CDR3 is built from 15 residues. Germline assignment: CDR1 MNHEY and CDR2 SVGEGT. The CDR3 is CASSYGGPNNQPQHF. In DNA form, the CDR3 reads TGTGCCAGCAGTTACGGAGGGCCAAATAATCAGCCCCAGCATTTT.

The rearrangement uses TRBV29-1 and TRBJ2-7; 7 bases fit TRBD2. V shed 2 bases, J shed 4 bases, and the junction held 11 bases outside the gene matches. This CDR3 comprises 15 residues. Germline CDR1 SQVTM, CDR2 ANQGSEA. The CDR3 nucleotides are TGCAGCGTTGAAATCCGGGAGGCCCCCGGGTACGAGCAGTACTTC. Protein sequence: CSVEIREAPGYEQYF.

The chain carries TRBV6-5 and TRBJ2-6; D is uncertain. V was trimmed by 3 bases and J by 0 bases, leaving 9 bases between them. Germline assignment: CDR1 MNHEY and CDR2 SVGAGI. This CDR3 contains 16 residues. CDR3 sequence: CASSYYRSSGANVLTF. The CDR3 DNA sequence: TGTGCCAGCAGTTATTACCGGAGCTCTGGGGCCAACGTCCTGACTTTC.

In nucleotides, the CDR3 is TGTGCCAGTAGTACCGTTGGAGGCCTCAATCAGCCCCAGCATTTT. It yields the protein CASSTVGGLNQPQHF. V is TRBV19 and J is TRBJ1-5; no definite D call. V lost 4 bases to trimming and J lost 3 bases, with 13 bases between them. The CDR3 is made up of 15 amino acids. Germline CDR1 reads LNHDA; CDR2 reads SQIVND (reference sequence).

CDR3 region: CASSDKGGAGANEKLFF. As DNA, the CDR3 is TGTGCCAGCAGTGACAAAGGAGGGGCTGGAGCTAATGAAAAACTGTTTTTT. The chain couples TRBV6-1 to TRBJ1-4, with a weak D call TRBD1 (5 bases). Trimming pared 3 bases from V and 3 bases from J, leaving 17 bases between. Germline CDR1 MNHNS, CDR2 SASEGT. The CDR3 consists of 17 residues.

This clone was recorded only once. The gene calls are TRBV15 and TRBJ1-1; 10 bases map to TRBD1. Trimming removed 9 bases from V and 7 bases from J; junction bases left unmatched: 11. The CDR3 spans 14 residues. CDR1 and CDR2 (germline): LNHNV, YYDKDF (reference sequence). Written as DNA, the CDR3 is TGTGCCACACGGGGTGACAGGGGGCGGATTGAAGCTTTCTTT. It translates to CATRGDRGRIEAFF.

The chain is built from TRBV6-5 and TRBJ2-3; 9 positions match TRBD2. V was clipped by 6 bases and J by 1 base; unmatched bases: 5. Germline assignment: CDR1 MNHEY and CDR2 SVGAGI. The CDR3 loop spans 15 amino acids. CDR3 in DNA: TGTGCCAGCAGCAGACTAGCGGCGGGCACAGATACGCAGTATTTT. Its protein product is CASSRLAAGTDTQYF.

Here the CDR3 reads CASSESVNNSPEAFF. The CDR3 nucleotides are TGTGCCAGCAGTGAATCGGTTAATAATAGCCCTGAAGCTTTCTTT. The J gene is TRBJ1-1, the V gene TRBV6-1; D gene ambiguous. The germline CDR1 and CDR2 sequences are MNHNS and SASEGT. The V and J ends lost 2 bases and 6 bases respectively, with 16 bases between them. The CDR3 is 15 amino acids.

There are a few counts of this clone. This chain links TRBV6-1 with TRBJ1-5; 7 bases are a match to TRBD1. The CDR3 contains 17 residues. Germline trimming cut 2 bases from V and 3 bases from J; bases unmatched to any gene: 10. Germline V gene sequence: CDR1 MNHNS, CDR2 SASEGT. The CDR3 nucleotides are TGTGCCAGCAGTGAAATGTTACGAGGGGGCCCCAATCAGCCCCAGCATTTT. This translates into CASSEMLRGGPNQPQHF.

This chain links TRBV4-2 with TRBJ1-5; possibly TRBD1 for D (5 bases). Per germline, CDR1 LGHNA and CDR2 YNFKEQ. V was clipped by 2 bases and J by 5 bases, with 16 bases between them. CDR3 length: 16 residues. This CDR3 reads CASSQPGQGGDQPQHF. The CDR3 DNA is TGTGCCAGCAGCCAACCCGGGCAGGGTGGCGATCAGCCCCAGCATTTT.

This sequence joins TRBV6-5 and TRBJ2-3; maybe TRBD1 (6 bases). The CDR3 extends over 15 amino acids. V lost 5 bases to trimming and J lost 6 bases, with 18 bases between them. Germline lookup yields CDR1 MNHEY and CDR2 SVGAGI. CDR3 sequence (DNA): TGTGCCAGCAGTACTCCGGGACAAGGGCTGGATACGCAGTATTTT. This encodes CASSTPGQGLDTQYF.

The chain combines TRBV7-8 with TRBJ1-2; D not resolved. Germline values: CDR1 SGHVS, CDR2 FQNEAQ. V lost 2 bases and J 7 bases, leaving 8 bases between the germline ends. The CDR3 is made up of 12 amino acids. The CDR3 region has the DNA TGTGCCAGCAGCTTATACGGGGTTGGCTACACCTTC. Translation: CASSLYGVGYTF.

The chain uses TRBV5-1 and TRBJ1-1; D uncertain. The CDR3 is 15 amino acids. Germline CDR1 is SGHRS and CDR2 is YFSETQ. V shed 0 bases and J shed 2 bases, with 11 bases lying between them. As DNA, the CDR3 is TGCGCCAGCAGCTTGGGAGTTGAGGCAAACACTGAAGCTTTCTTT. This translates into CASSLGVEANTEAFF.

The rearrangement joins TRBV4-2 to TRBJ2-3; maybe TRBD2 (7 bases). V was trimmed by 0 bases and J by 1 base, leaving 11 bases between them. Germline CDR1 reads LGHNA; CDR2 reads YNFKEQ. CDR3 length equals 16 residues. CDR3 residues: CASSQDLGGRTDTQYF. Here the CDR3 DNA reads TGTGCCAGCAGCCAAGATCTCGGGGGGCGCACAGATACGCAGTATTTT.

The chain couples TRBV12-5 to TRBJ2-7, with TRBD1 matching 12 bases. The CDR3 runs to 14 residues. With V trimmed by 5 bases and J by 6 bases, 5 bases remained unmatched. The germline CDR1 and CDR2 sequences are LGHNT and FRNRAP. The CDR3 DNA sequence: TGTGCTAGTGGTGACGGGACAGGGGGCGGCGAGCAGTACTTC. The encoded protein is CASGDGTGGGEQYF. The variable domain in full, completed from reference TRBV12-5 and TRBJ2-7, reads DARVTQTPRHKVTEMGQEVTMRCQPILGHNTVFWYRQTMMQGLELLAYFRNRAPLDDSGMPKDRFSAEMPDATLATLKIQPSEPRDSAVYFCASGDGTGGGEQYFGPGTRLTVT.

The CDR3 spells CASSRDGVRVDHEQYF. The DNA of the CDR3 is TGTGCCAGCAGCAGGGACGGAGTTCGGGTTGACCACGAGCAGTACTTC. The chain carries TRBV7-9 and TRBJ2-7; D possibly matches TRBD1 or TRBD2 (5 bases each). V was shortened by 5 bases and J by 5 bases, with 22 bases between the two germline ends. The germline gives CDR1 SEHNR, CDR2 FQNEAQ (reference sequence). This CDR3 is built from 16 residues.

The gene calls are TRBV7-3 and TRBJ2-1; 11 bases agree with TRBD2. With 5 bases clipped from V and 0 bases from J, the junction kept 9 bases outside the gene matches. This CDR3 has 18 residues. Germline V gives CDR1 SGHTA, CDR2 FQGTGA. The CDR3 loop is CASSATTSGVGSYNEQFF. Written as DNA, the CDR3 is TGTGCCAGCAGCGCGACGACTAGCGGGGTCGGCTCCTACAATGAGCAGTTCTTC.

The chain uses TRBV7-2 and TRBJ1-5; 11 positions match TRBD1. V lost 5 bases to trimming and J lost 6 bases; unmatched junction nucleotides: 12. Looked up from germline, CDR1 is SGHTA and CDR2 is FQGNSA. This CDR3 spans 17 amino acids. The CDR3 DNA follows: TGTGCCAGCAGCCTCGGACAGGGGGCAAGGTTAGGTCAGCCCCAGCATTTT. It translates to CASSLGQGARLGQPQHF.

This clone was counted a single time. The chain uses TRBV27 and TRBJ1-6; 8 positions agree with TRBD1. Germline assignment: CDR1 MNHEY and CDR2 SMNVEV (reference sequence). This CDR3 is 18 amino acids long. With V trimmed by 3 bases and J by 0 bases, 7 bases remained unmatched. Written as DNA, the CDR3 is TGTGCCAGCAGTTTGCAGGGGGCGAGTAGCTCCTATAATTCACCCCTCCACTTT. It yields the protein CASSLQGASSSYNSPLHF.

This rearrangement joins TRBV10-3 to TRBJ1-2; no clear D. Germline CDR1 and CDR2: ENHRY and SYGVKD. V gave up 4 bases and J gave up 5 bases, with 11 bases separating them. CDR3 length: 13 residues. The CDR3 sequence is CAISVNRLYGYTF. For the CDR3, the DNA is TGTGCCATCAGTGTGAACAGATTATATGGCTACACCTTC.

This chain uses TRBV27 with TRBJ1-1; the match to TRBD1 covers 7 bases. This CDR3 is built from 15 residues. Germline CDR1 and CDR2: MNHEY and SMNVEV (reference sequence). The V gene end was trimmed by 6 bases and the J gene end by 7 bases; junction bases not matched to a gene: 14. CDR3 region: CASRRSTGATFEAFF. CDR3 nucleotide sequence: TGTGCCAGCAGGCGCTCCACAGGGGCCACGTTTGAAGCTTTCTTT.

The chain's CDR3 is CASSQGQGVDTEAFF. The CDR3 DNA is TGTGCCAGCTCACAAGGACAGGGAGTGGACACTGAAGCTTTCTTT. This chain uses TRBV18 with TRBJ1-1; 8 bases align to TRBD1. This CDR3 comprises 15 residues. Trimming took 4 bases from V and 3 from J; bases not matched to a gene: 7. The germline gives CDR1 KGHSH, CDR2 LQKENI.

CDR3 nucleotides: TGTGCCAGCAGTAACAGGGTTAACTATGGCTACACCTTC. This translates into CASSNRVNYGYTF. This chain links TRBV28 with TRBJ1-2, with D possibly being TRBD1 (6 bases). Germline values: CDR1 MDHEN, CDR2 SYDVKM. The V and J ends lost 5 bases and 1 base respectively, with 8 bases between them. The CDR3 is 13 amino acids.

The CDR3 DNA follows: TGTGCCAGTAGTACCTTTGGGACAGTTTACAATCAGCCCCAGCATTTT. Its protein product is CASSTFGTVYNQPQHF. This rearrangement joins TRBV19 to TRBJ1-5; 7 bases align to TRBD1. This CDR3 spans 16 amino acids. J gave up 3 bases and V 4 bases, and 9 bases lay outside the gene matches. Germline V gene data show CDR1 as LNHDA and CDR2 as SQIVND (reference sequence).

This clone was counted once. The chain couples TRBV21-1 to TRBJ1-3; the table's D gene call, TRBD1, was not cross checked with the DNA. TRBV21-1 is a pseudogene locus. The length of the CDR3 is 16 residues. The CDR3 DNA is TGTGCCAGCAGCAAAGAATCGGACAGCTCTGGAAACACCATATATTTT. Protein product: CASSKESDSSGNTIYF.

V and J are TRBV30 and TRBJ1-1; 8 bases are a match to TRBD1. Trimming at V came to 3 bases and at J to 4 bases, leaving 4 bases not matched to a gene. CDR1 is GTSNPN and CDR2 is SVGIG in the germline V gene (reference sequence). The CDR3 is made up of 13 amino acids. CDR3 protein: CAWSGQGGTEAFF. The CDR3 coding sequence is TGTGCCTGGAGCGGACAGGGTGGCACTGAAGCTTTCTTT.

The gene calls are TRBV6-2 or TRBV6-3 and TRBJ2-7; D is ambiguous. The CDR3 contains 13 residues. In germline, CDR1 is MNHEY, CDR2 SVGEGT. V gave up 0 bases and J gave up 3 bases, with 6 bases separating them. This chain's CDR3 is CASSYSALYEQYF. The CDR3 region has the DNA TGTGCCAGCAGTTACTCGGCTCTCTACGAGCAGTACTTC.

The chain has TRBV29-1 and TRBJ1-1; D unclear. V lost 4 bases to trimming and J lost 0 bases, with 9 bases between them. The CDR3 contains 13 residues. Germline CDR1 and CDR2: SQVTM and ANQGSEA. The CDR3 region has the DNA TGCAGCGTTGCAATCGGGTTGAACACTGAAGCTTTCTTT. It yields the protein CSVAIGLNTEAFF.

The chain has TRBV7-8 and TRBJ1-2; D is unresolved. Trimming pared 4 bases from V and 0 bases from J, leaving 9 bases between. Per germline, CDR1 SGHVS and CDR2 FQNEAQ. The CDR3 sequence is 14 residues long. The CDR3 protein is CASSWMGANYGYTF. CDR3 bases: TGTGCCAGCAGCTGGATGGGCGCTAACTATGGCTACACCTTC.

The chain employs TRBV3-1 (or the pseudogene TRBV3-2) and TRBJ1-5; D is undetermined. The CDR3 runs 12 residues. Germline V gene data show CDR1 as LGHDT and CDR2 as YNNKEL (reference sequence). Trimming shortened V by 3 bases and J by 9 bases, and 9 bases separated the two germline ends. The CDR3: CASSQLSGPQHF. CDR3 in DNA: TGTGCCAGCAGCCAGCTAAGCGGGCCCCAGCATTTT.